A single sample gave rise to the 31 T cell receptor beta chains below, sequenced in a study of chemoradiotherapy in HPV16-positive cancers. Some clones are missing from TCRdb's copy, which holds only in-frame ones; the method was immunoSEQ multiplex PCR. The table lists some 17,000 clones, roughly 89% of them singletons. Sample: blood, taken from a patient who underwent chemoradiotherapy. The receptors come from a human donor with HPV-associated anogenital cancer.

The DNA for the CDR3 is TGTGCCAGCTCACCGTTGAGCGGGCAGGTGAACACCGGGGAGCTGTTTTTT. Protein: CASSPLSGQVNTGELFF. The chain links TRBV18 to TRBJ2-2, with D possibly being TRBD2 (6 bases). Looked up from germline, CDR1 is KGHSH and CDR2 is LQKENI. The CDR3 runs 17 residues. The V and J ends lost 3 bases and 1 base respectively, with 15 bases between them. Combining the CDR3 with reference TRBV18 and TRBJ2-2 gives the whole variable domain NAGVMQNPRHLVRRRGQEARLRCSPMKGHSHVYWYRQLPEEGLKFMVYLQKENIIDESGMPKERFSAEFPKEGPSILRIQQVVRGDSAAYFCASSPLSGQVNTGELFFGEGSRLTVL.

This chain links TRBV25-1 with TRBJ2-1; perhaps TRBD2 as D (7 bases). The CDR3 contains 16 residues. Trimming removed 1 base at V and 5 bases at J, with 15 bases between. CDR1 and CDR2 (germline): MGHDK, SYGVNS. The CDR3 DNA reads TGTGCCAGCAGTGAATTTGAGGGGGGGCCTAACAATGAGCAGTTCTTC. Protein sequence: CASSEFEGGPNNEQFF.

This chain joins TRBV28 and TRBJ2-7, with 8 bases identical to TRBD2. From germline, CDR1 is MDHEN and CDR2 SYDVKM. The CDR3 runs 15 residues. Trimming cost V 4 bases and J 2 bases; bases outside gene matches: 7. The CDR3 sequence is CASSSPGLGTYEQYF. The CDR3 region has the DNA TGTGCCAGCAGTTCTCCGGGACTAGGAACCTACGAGCAGTACTTC.

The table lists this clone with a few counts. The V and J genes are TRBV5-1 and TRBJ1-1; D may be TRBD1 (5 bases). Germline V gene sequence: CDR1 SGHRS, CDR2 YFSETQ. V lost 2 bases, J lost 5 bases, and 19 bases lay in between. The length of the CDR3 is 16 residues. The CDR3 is CASSFGALSGSTEAFF. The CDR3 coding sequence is TGCGCCAGCAGCTTTGGGGCCCTCTCGGGGAGTACTGAAGCTTTCTTT.

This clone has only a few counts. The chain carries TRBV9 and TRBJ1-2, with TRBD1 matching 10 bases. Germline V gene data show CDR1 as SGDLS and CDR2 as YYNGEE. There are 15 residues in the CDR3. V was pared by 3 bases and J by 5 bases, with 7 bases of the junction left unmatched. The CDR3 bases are TGTGCCAGCAGCGCCGGGACAGGGGCCCTTTATGGCTACACCTTC. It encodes CASSAGTGALYGYTF. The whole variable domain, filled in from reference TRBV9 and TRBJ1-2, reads DSGVTQTPKHLITATGQRVTLRCSPRSGDLSVYWYQQSLDQGLQFLIQYYNGEERAKGNILERFSAQQFPDLHSELNLSSLELGDSALYFCASSAGTGALYGYTFGSGTRLTVV.

Here the CDR3 reads CASSWTANPYEQYF. The CDR3 nucleotides are TGTGCCAGCAGCTGGACAGCTAATCCGTACGAGCAGTACTTC. This chain connects TRBV7-9 to TRBJ2-7, with D possibly matching TRBD1 (6 bases). This CDR3 is built from 14 residues. Trimming shortened V by 4 bases and J by 4 bases, and 14 bases separated the two germline ends. Per the germline V gene, CDR1 is SEHNR and CDR2 is FQNEAQ (reference sequence).

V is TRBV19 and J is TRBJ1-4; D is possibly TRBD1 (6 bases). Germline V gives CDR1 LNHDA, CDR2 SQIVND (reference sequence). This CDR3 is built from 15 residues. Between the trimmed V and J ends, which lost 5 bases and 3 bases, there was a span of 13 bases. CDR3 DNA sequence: TGTGCCAGTAGTGCATCACAGGGCCCTAATGAAAAACTGTTTTTT. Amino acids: CASSASQGPNEKLFF. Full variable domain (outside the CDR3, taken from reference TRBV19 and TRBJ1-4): DGGITQSPKYLFRKEGQNVTLSCEQNLNHDAMYWYRQDPGQGLRLIYYSQIVNDFQKGDIAEGYSVSREKKESFPLTVTSAQKNPTAFYLCASSASQGPNEKLFFGSGTQLSVL.

The CDR3 sequence: CASSSGQGYGYTF. The CDR3 region has the DNA TGTGCCAGCAGCTCTGGACAGGGTTATGGCTACACCTTC. The V call is TRBV7-8, the J call TRBJ1-2; TRBD1 matches 8 bases. V dropped 4 bases and J dropped 5; count of bases not matched to a gene: 3. The germline gives CDR1 SGHVS, CDR2 FQNEAQ. The CDR3 runs 13 residues.

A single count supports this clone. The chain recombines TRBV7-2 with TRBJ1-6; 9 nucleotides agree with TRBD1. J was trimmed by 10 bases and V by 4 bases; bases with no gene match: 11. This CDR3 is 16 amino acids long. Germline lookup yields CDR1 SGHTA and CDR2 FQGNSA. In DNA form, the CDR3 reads TGTGCCAGCAGCTCAGGGTGGGGACAGGGACCCTCACCCCTCCACTTT. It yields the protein CASSSGWGQGPSPLHF.

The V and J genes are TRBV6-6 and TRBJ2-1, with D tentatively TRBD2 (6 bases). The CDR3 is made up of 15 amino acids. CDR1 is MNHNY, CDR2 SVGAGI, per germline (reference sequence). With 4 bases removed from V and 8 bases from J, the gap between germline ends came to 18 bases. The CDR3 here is CASSWRPEGFDEQFF. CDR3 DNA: TGTGCCAGCAGTTGGAGGCCGGAGGGTTTTGATGAGCAGTTCTTC.

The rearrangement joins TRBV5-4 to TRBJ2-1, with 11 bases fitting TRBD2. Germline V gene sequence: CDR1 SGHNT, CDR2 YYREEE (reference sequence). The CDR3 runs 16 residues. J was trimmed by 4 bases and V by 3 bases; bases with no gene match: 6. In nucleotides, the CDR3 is TGTGCCAGCAGCTCTGCGACTAGCGGGGCATACAATGAGCAGTTCTTC. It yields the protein CASSSATSGAYNEQFF. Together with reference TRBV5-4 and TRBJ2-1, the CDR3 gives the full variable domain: ETGVTQSPTHLIKTRGQQVTLRCSSQSGHNTVSWYQQALGQGPQFIFQYYREEENGRGNFPPRFSGLQFPNYSSELNVNALELDDSALYLCASSSATSGAYNEQFFGPGTRLTVL.

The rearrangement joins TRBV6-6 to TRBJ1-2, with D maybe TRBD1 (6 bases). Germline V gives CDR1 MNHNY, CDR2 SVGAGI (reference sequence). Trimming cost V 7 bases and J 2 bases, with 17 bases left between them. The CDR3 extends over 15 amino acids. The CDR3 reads CASKAQGQANYGYTF. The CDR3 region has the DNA TGTGCCAGCAAAGCCCAGGGGCAGGCCAACTATGGCTACACCTTC.

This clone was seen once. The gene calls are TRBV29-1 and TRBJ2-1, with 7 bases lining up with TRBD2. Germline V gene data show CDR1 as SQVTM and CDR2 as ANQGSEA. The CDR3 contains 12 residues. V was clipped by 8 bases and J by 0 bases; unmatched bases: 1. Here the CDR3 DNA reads TGCAGCCTAGCGGTCTCCTACAATGAGCAGTTCTTC. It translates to CSLAVSYNEQFF.

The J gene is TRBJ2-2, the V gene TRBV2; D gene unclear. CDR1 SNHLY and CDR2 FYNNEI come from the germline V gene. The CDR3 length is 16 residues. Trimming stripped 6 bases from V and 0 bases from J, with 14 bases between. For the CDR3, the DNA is TGTGCCAGCAGCCTCGGACGAAGGGCGAACACCGGGGAGCTGTTTTTT. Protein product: CASSLGRRANTGELFF.

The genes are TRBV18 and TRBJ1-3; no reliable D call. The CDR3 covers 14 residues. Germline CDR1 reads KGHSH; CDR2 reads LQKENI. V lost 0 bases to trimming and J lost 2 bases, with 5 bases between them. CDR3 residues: CASSPPGPGNTIYF. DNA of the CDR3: TGTGCCAGCTCACCACCGGGCCCTGGAAACACCATATATTTT.

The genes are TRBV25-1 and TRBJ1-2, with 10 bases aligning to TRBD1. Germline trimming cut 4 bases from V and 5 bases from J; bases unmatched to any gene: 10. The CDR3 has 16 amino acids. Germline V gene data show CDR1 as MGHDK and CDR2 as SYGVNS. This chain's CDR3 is CASSATGQGELYGYTF. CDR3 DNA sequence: TGTGCCAGCAGTGCGACAGGACAGGGGGAACTATATGGCTACACCTTC.

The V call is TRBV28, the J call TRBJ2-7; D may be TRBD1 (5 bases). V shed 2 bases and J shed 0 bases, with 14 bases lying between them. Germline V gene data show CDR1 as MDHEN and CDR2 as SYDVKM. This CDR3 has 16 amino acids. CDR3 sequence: CASSLNRGDSSYEQYF. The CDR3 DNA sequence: TGTGCCAGCAGTTTAAATAGGGGCGATAGCTCCTACGAGCAGTACTTC.

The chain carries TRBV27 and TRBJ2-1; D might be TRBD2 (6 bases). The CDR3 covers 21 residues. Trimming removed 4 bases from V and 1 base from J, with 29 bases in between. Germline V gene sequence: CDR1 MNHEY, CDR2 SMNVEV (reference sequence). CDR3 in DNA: TGTGCCAGCAGTTGGGGTAACGGCCCCCGACTGGCGGGGCAATCCTACAATGAGCAGTTCTTC. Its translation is CASSWGNGPRLAGQSYNEQFF.

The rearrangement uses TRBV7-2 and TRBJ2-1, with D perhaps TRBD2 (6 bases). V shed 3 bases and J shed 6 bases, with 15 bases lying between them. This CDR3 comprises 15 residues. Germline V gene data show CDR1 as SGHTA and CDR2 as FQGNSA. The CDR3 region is CASSFPGVGLNEQFF. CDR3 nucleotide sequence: TGTGCCAGCAGCTTCCCGGGGGTGGGTCTCAATGAGCAGTTCTTC. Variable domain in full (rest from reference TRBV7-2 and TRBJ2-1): GAGVSQSPSNKVTEKGKDVELRCDPISGHTALYWYRQSLGQGLEFLIYFQGNSAPDKSGLPSDRFSAERTGGSVSTLTIQRTQQEDSAVYLCASSFPGVGLNEQFFGPGTRLTVL.

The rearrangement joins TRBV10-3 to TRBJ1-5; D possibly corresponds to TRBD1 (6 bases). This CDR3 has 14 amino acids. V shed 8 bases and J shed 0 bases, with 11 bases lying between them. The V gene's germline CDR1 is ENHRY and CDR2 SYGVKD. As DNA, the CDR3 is TGTGCCATCGGGGCAGGGGATAGCAATCAGCCCCAGCATTTT. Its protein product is CAIGAGDSNQPQHF.

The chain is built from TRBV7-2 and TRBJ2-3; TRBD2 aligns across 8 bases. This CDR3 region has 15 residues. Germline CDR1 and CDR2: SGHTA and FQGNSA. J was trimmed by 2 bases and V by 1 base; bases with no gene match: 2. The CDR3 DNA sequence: TGTGCCAGCAGCTTAGACGGGAGGGCCACAGATACGCAGTATTTT. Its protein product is CASSLDGRATDTQYF.

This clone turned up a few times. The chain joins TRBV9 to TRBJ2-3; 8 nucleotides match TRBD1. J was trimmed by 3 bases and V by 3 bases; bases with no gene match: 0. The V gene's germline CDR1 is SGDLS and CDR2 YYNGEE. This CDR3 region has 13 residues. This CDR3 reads CASSGTGTDTQYF. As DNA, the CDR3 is TGTGCCAGCAGCGGGACAGGGACAGATACGCAGTATTTT.

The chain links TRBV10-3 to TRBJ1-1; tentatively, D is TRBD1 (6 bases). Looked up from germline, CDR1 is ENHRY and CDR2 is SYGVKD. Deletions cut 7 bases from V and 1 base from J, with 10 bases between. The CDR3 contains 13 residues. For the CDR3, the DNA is TGTGCCATCACAGGGGACGGGAACACTGAAGCTTTCTTT. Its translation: CAITGDGNTEAFF.

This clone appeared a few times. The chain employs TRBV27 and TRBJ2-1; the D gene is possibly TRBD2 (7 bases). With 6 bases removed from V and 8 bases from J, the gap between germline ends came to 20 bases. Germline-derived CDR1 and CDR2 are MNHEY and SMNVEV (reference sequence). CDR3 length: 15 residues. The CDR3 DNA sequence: TGTGCCAGCAGACTGGGGGAGGGGGGAGGCTATGAGCAGTTCTTC. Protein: CASRLGEGGGYEQFF.

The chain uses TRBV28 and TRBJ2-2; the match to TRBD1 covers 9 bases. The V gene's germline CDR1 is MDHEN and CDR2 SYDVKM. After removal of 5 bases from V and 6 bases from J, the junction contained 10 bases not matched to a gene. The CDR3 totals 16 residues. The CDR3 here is CASSIPGQGLAGELFF. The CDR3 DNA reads TGTGCCAGCAGTATACCGGGACAGGGCTTGGCCGGGGAGCTGTTTTTT.

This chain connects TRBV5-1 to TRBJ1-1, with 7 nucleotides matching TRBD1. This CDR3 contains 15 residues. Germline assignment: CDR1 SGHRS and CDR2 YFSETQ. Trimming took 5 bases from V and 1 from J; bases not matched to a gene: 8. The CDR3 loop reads CASRSGGLGNTEAFF. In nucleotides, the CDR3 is TGCGCCAGCAGGTCAGGGGGTTTAGGGAACACTGAAGCTTTCTTT. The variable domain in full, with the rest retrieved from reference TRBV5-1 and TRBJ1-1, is KAGVTQTPRYLIKTRGQQVTLSCSPISGHRSVSWYQQTPGQGLQFLFEYFSETQRNKGNFPGRFSGRQFSNSRSEMNVSTLELGDSALYLCASRSGGLGNTEAFFGQGTRLTVV.

CDR3 protein: CASSSMGTGNYEQYF. In nucleotides, the CDR3 is TGCGCCAGCAGCTCTATGGGGACAGGAAACTACGAGCAGTACTTC. The chain couples TRBV5-1 to TRBJ2-7, with 8 bases fitting TRBD1. Germline V gives CDR1 SGHRS, CDR2 YFSETQ. The CDR3 contains 15 residues. V was pared by 3 bases and J by 3 bases, with 8 bases of the junction left unmatched.

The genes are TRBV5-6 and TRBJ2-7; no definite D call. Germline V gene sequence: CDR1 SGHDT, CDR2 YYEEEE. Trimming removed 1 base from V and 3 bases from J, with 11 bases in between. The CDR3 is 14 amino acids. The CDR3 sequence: CASSLWSLGYEQYF. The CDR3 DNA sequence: TGTGCCAGCAGCTTGTGGTCGTTGGGCTACGAGCAGTACTTC.

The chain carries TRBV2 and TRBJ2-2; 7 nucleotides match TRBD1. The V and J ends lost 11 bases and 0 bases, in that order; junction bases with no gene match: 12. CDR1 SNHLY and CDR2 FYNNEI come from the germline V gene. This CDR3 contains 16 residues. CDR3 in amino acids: CASKTGERPNTGELFF. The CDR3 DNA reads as TGTGCCTCCAAAACAGGGGAGAGACCGAACACCGGGGAGCTGTTTTTT. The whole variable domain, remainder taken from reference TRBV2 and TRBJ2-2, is EPEVTQTPSHQVTQMGQEVILRCVPISNHLYFYWYRQILGQKVEFLVSFYNNEISEKSEIFDDQFSVERPDGSNFTLKIRSTKLEDSAMYFCASKTGERPNTGELFFGEGSRLTVL.

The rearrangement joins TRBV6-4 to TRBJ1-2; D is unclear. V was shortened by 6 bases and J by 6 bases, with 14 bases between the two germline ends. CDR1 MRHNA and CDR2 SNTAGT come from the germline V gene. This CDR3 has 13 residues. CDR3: CASSPDGPHGYTF. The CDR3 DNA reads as TGTGCCAGCAGCCCGGACGGACCCCATGGCTACACCTTC.

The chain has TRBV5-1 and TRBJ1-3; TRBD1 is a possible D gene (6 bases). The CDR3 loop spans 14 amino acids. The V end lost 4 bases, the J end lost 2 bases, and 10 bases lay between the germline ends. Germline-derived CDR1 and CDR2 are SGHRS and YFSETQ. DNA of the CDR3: TGCGCCAGCAGCAAGGACAGTACTGGAAACACCATATATTTT. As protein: CASSKDSTGNTIYF.